Below, 8 T cell receptor beta chains from the same sample are listed, as sequenced in a study of CD8+ T cells in alopecia areata (dated 2018 in TCRdb). Interpreted using the paper, the time point label stands for: around 24 weeks on oral tofacitinib. The sample's treatment or condition label, in plain terms: oral pan-JAK inhibitor, 5-10 mg twice daily. Library preparation employed the immunoSEQ multiplex PCR assay. RNA was extracted from all samples and reverse transcribed into cDNA, which served as template for TCR sequencing. This is the immuneACCESS table as TCRdb keeps it, with only in-frame sequences that have V and J called. A part of the clones is gone; compared with another copy, unresolved V genes explain less than half, and the rest is unexplained. The sample includes 80,000 to 100,000 clones, with roughly 40% observed a single time. The top ten hold about 17% of the sample. The starting material was CD8+ T cells sorted from blood, obtained at week 24, from a patient treated with tofacitinib. Source of these receptors: a human donor with alopecia areata.

The V gene is TRBV7-9, the J gene TRBJ2-5; D gene uncertain. The germline V gene has CDR1 SEHNR and CDR2 FQNEAQ (reference sequence). This CDR3 is 13 amino acids long. Trimming cost V 8 bases and J 7 bases, with 17 bases left between them. The CDR3 sequence is CASRPDRPGTQYF. In DNA form, the CDR3 reads TGTGCCAGCCGGCCAGATCGACCCGGGACCCAGTACTTC.

The rearrangement joins TRBV14 to TRBJ1-1; 7 bases line up with TRBD1. The CDR3 is 15 residues long. J gave up 5 bases and V 5 bases, and 11 bases lay outside the gene matches. Germline V gives CDR1 SGHDN, CDR2 FVKESK. CDR3 in DNA: TGTGCCAGCAGCGAACGACAGGGAATTGTGACTGAAGCTTTCTTT. This codes for CASSERQGIVTEAFF.

This rearrangement joins TRBV27 to TRBJ2-1, with TRBD1 as a possible D gene (6 bases). Trimming stripped 5 bases from V and 7 bases from J, with 18 bases between. The CDR3 sequence is 15 residues long. Germline assignment: CDR1 MNHEY and CDR2 SMNVEV (reference sequence). The CDR3 sequence is CASSPPGGHRNEQFF. DNA of the CDR3: TGTGCCAGCAGTCCCCCTGGGGGCCACCGGAATGAGCAGTTCTTC.

In its sample, this clone was seen a few times. This chain connects TRBV7-9 to TRBJ2-5, with D unresolved. CDR1 is SEHNR, CDR2 FQNEAQ, per germline (reference sequence). Trimming stripped 5 bases from V and 5 bases from J, with 6 bases between. CDR3 size: 11 residues. The CDR3 coding sequence is TGTGCCAGCAGCCCCCTGGAGACCCAGTACTTC. It translates to CASSPLETQYF. The variable domain in full, completed from reference TRBV7-9 and TRBJ2-5, reads DTGVSQNPRHKITKRGQNVTFRCDPISEHNRLYWYRQTLGQGPEFLTYFQNEAQLEKSRLLSDRFSAERPKGSFSTLEIQRTEQGDSAMYLCASSPLETQYFGPGTRLLVL.

The V call is TRBV7-3, the J call TRBJ2-3; 9 bases align to TRBD1. Germline lookup yields CDR1 SGHTA and CDR2 FQGTGA. CDR3 size: 16 residues. The V gene end was trimmed by 3 bases and the J gene end by 5 bases; junction bases not matched to a gene: 9. CDR3 bases: TGTGCCAGCAGCTTGTTGGGACAGGGTGCCCGAGATACGCAGTATTTT. The encoded protein is CASSLLGQGARDTQYF.

This rearrangement joins TRBV4-1 to TRBJ1-1, with D unresolved. Germline V lookup: CDR1 MGHRA, CDR2 YSYEKL. The CDR3 sequence is 15 residues long. Trimming removed 4 bases from V and 2 bases from J, with 14 bases in between. The CDR3 DNA sequence: TGCGCCAGCAGCCCTAGGATGGGCGCAAACACTGAAGCTTTCTTT. Translation gives CASSPRMGANTEAFF.

By sample share, this clone is medium-sized. The rearrangement uses TRBV7-9 and TRBJ2-5; D might be TRBD1 (6 bases). V was shortened by 4 bases and J by 9 bases, with 18 bases between the two germline ends. Germline V gives CDR1 SEHNR, CDR2 FQNEAQ (reference sequence). This CDR3 is built from 14 residues. CDR3 protein: CASSSTGGKMAQYF. CDR3 coding DNA: TGTGCCAGCAGCTCAACTGGGGGCAAGATGGCCCAGTACTTC.

J is TRBJ2-7 and V is TRBV29-1; D unresolved. The V and J ends lost 7 bases and 6 bases respectively, with 10 bases between them. The CDR3 sequence is 10 residues long. Germline CDR1 and CDR2: SQVTM and ANQGSEA. The CDR3 spells CSGQVVEQYF. CDR3 in DNA: TGCAGCGGTCAAGTGGTCGAGCAGTACTTC.